This T cell receptor (beta chain) came from a study of shared clonotypes between healthy human individuals. Study-wide results and caveats: It was observed that roughly 5% of naive CD4 clonotypes were shared across a handful of donors.

Memory CD4+ cells were the fraction left after CD45RA+ naive selection. Data came from immunoSEQ multiplex PCR; TCRdb stores just in-frame clones and leaves some out. Here the sample spans roughly 2 million clones, approximately 96% being singletons. Regarding this clone: What it binds is unknown.

The receptor's source is a man between 18 and 35 years old in good health. Sequencing input: naive CD4+ T cells sorted from blood. The subset: CD45RA+ positively selected.

CDR3 in amino acids: CASTSGDRGVEQYF. The CDR3 DNA reads as TGCGCCAGCACCTCTGGGGACAGGGGCGTCGAGCAGTACTTC. This chain connects TRBV5-1 to TRBJ2-7; 10 positions match TRBD1. This CDR3 has 14 amino acids. CDR1 is SGHRS and CDR2 is YFSETQ in the germline V gene. V shed 6 bases, J shed 6 bases, and the junction held 9 bases outside the gene matches.